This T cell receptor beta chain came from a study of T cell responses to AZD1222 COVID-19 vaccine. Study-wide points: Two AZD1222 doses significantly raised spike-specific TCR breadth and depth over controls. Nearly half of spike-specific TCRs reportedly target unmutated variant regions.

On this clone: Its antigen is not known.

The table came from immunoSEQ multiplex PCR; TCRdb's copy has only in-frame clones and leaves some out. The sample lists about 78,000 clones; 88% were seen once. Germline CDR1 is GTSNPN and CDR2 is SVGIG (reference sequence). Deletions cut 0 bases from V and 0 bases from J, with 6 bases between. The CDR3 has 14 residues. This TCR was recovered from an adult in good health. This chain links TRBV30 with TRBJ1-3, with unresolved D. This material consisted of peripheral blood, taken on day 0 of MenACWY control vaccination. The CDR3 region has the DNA TGTGCCTGGAGTGTAATAGTCTCTGGAAACACCATATATTTT. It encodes CAWSVIVSGNTIYF.